These T cell receptor beta chains were read from a single sample in a study of T cells in Graves' hyperthyroidism and ophthalmopathy. TCRdb re-called the multiplex PCR reads with MiXCR, one entry per CDR3 protein. Of more than 500,000 distinct CDR3 sequences listed, approximately 14% are singletons. The sample consisted of blood. These receptors originate from a middle-aged woman with Graves' hyperthyroidism. Each CDR3 is given with its conserved first and last residue. A D gene is named only where the DNA matches it firmly. Rows give clone size only sometimes, using once, few, many, or a class for an expanded clone.

TRBJ2-3 | - | TRBV20-1 | many | TGCAGTGCGACGTTCGGCGGGAGCACAGATACGCAGTATTTT | CSATFGGSTDTQYF
TRBJ2-2 | TRBD2 | TRBV7-7 | - | TGTGCTAGCAGCTTAGCAGGGACTAGCGGGAAGAACACCGGGGAGCTGTTTTTT | CASSLAGTSGKNTGELFF
TRBJ2-1 | - | TRBV7-9 | many | TGTGCCAGCAGCTTAGAGTTCGGGGGAAAGGCCTACAATGAGCAGTTCTTC | CASSLEFGGKAYNEQFF
TRBJ2-3 | - | TRBV28 | - | TGTGCCGTAAGATCCACAGATACGCAGTATTTT | CAVRSTDTQYF
TRBJ2-3 | TRBD2 | TRBV20-1 | few | TGCAGTGCTAATCCGCAACTAGCGAGCATCGAAATTAGCACAGATACGCAGTATTTT | CSANPQLASIEISTDTQYF
TRBJ2-7 | TRBD1 | TRBV7-9 | - | TGTGCCAGCAGCTTAGGATCGGACAGGGACGAGCAGTACTTC | CASSLGSDRDEQYF
TRBJ2-6 | - | TRBV7-2 | - | TGTGCCAGCAGCTTTTTGGGGTCTTCCGGGGCCAACGTCCTGACTTTC | CASSFLGSSGANVLTF
TRBJ1-4 | - | TRBV28 | few | TGTGCCAGCAGTGGAGAGATTGCAACTAATGAAAAACTGTTTTTT | CASSGEIATNEKLFF
TRBJ2-3 | TRBD2 | TRBV30 | few | TGTGCCTGGACCCCCTCGAGCGGGAGGGCCTGGGATACGCAGTATTTT | CAWTPSSGRAWDTQYF
TRBJ1-1 | - | TRBV6-2/TRBV6-3 | few | TGTGCCAGCAGCCGAACCCAGGCAGGGGCGAACACTGAAGCTTTCTTT | CASSRTQAGANTEAFF
TRBJ2-6 | - | TRBV12-3/TRBV12-4 | many | TGTGCCAGCACCACCGGACGGAGCTCTGGGGCCAACGTCCTGACTTTC | CASTTGRSSGANVLTF
TRBJ2-1 | TRBD2 | TRBV20-1 | many | TGCAGTGCTAGAGATGCTAGCGGGAGGTCCTACAATGAGCAGTTCTTC | CSARDASGRSYNEQFF
TRBJ2-5 | - | TRBV29-1 | few | TGCAGCGTCAGGGTATCGTTGGAGACCCAGTACTTC | CSVRVSLETQYF
TRBJ2-2 | - | TRBV27 | - | TGTGCCAGCAGTTCCCATCCGGGCACCGGGGAGCTGTTTTTT | CASSSHPGTGELFF
TRBJ2-6 | - | TRBV3-1 | many | TGTGCCAGCAGCCAGACATTTGCTGGGGCCAACGTCCTGACTTTC | CASSQTFAGANVLTF
TRBJ2-3 | TRBD1 | TRBV29-1 | - | TGCAGCGCCAGGGGGCAGGTGTGGGATACGCAGTATTTT | CSARGQVWDTQYF
TRBJ2-7 | TRBD2 | TRBV5-1 | many | TGCGCCAGCAGCGCGGGACTAGCGGGAGCCTACGAGCAGTACTTC | CASSAGLAGAYEQYF
TRBJ2-3 | - | TRBV2 | many | TGTGCCAGCAGTCGAGAACGCACAGATACGCAGTATTTT | CASSRERTDTQYF
TRBJ2-3 | - | TRBV7-2 | many | TGTGCCAGCAGCTTAGAGTTTTCGTCGGATACGCAGTATTTT | CASSLEFSSDTQYF
TRBJ1-2 | - | TRBV24-1 | - | TGTGCCACGGGGTCGTCCTATGGCTACACCTTC | CATGSSYGYTF
TRBJ2-2 | - | TRBV28 | many | TGTGCCAGCAGCACCCTCGGGCTATCGAACACCGGGGAGCTGTTTTTT | CASSTLGLSNTGELFF
TRBJ2-7 | TRBD1 | TRBV2 | many | TGTGCCAGCACCATCGGACAGGTTGACTCCTACGAGCAGTACTTC | CASTIGQVDSYEQYF
TRBJ2-3 | - | TRBV7-9 | few | TGTGCCAGCAGCCAAAGGGGGGTATCAGATACGCAGTATTTT | CASSQRGVSDTQYF
TRBJ2-1 | TRBD2 | TRBV11-2 | - | TGTGCCAGCAGCCTAGCGGGAGTTGCCCACAATGAGCAGTTCTTC | CASSLAGVAHNEQFF
TRBJ1-2 | - | TRBV9 | few | TGTGCCAGCAGCGCCCCTCACACCTTC | CASSAPHTF